This TCR beta chain was sequenced for a study of metastatic and nonmetastatic thyroid tumors. Study-wide background: Across peripheral blood and tumor or nodule tissue samples taken from malignant and benign thyroid patients, the repertoires were compared with one another. Study conclusions and caveats: Patients with malignant thyroid tumors reportedly had significantly higher TCR beta diversity than those with benign nodules, in blood and tumor.

Prior to thyroid surgery, none of the patients had received any treatment. In this sample, this clone turned up a few times. The antigen is unknown. CDR3 length equals 16 residues. V was trimmed by 8 bases and J by 4 bases, leaving 20 bases between them. CDR1 MGHDK and CDR2 SYGVNS come from the germline V gene. As originally analysed: The distant-metastasis classifier for papillary thyroid cancer was built from CDR3 differences across clinicopathological groups. With MiXCR, TCRdb reprocessed the PCR reads. The V and J calls were determined by TCRdb, not by the authors. The sample lists about 43,000 clones; roughly 3.2% were seen once.

The chain links TRBV25-1 to TRBJ2-2; the D gene could be TRBD1 or TRBD2 (6 bases each). The sequence was collected from a female donor with papillary thyroid cancer or a benign thyroid nodule (not recorded which). Some clones in this sample may be carry-over from other donors' samples. The sequenced sample was blood. The DNA of the CDR3 is TGTGCCAGCGGGGGGTGGGGGCCCGGGATCACCGGGGAGCTGTTTTTT. Residues: CASGGWGPGITGELFF.